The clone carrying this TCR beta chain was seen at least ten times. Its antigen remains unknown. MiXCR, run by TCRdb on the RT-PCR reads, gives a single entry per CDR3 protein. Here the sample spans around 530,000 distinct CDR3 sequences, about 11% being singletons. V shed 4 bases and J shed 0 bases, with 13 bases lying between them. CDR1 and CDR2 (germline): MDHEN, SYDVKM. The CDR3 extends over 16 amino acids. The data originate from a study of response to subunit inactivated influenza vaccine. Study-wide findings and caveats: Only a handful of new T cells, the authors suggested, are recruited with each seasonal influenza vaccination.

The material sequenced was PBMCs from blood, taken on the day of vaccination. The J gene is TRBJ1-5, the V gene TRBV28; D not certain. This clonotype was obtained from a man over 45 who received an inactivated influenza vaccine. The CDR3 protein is CASSSWGRGSNQPQHF. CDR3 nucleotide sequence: TGTGCCAGCAGTTCTTGGGGAAGAGGTAGCAATCAGCCCCAGCATTTT. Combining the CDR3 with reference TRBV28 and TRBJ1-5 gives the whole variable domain DVKVTQSSRYLVKRTGEKVFLECVQDMDHENMFWYRQDPGLGLRLIYFSYDVKMKEKGDIPEGYSVSREKKERFSLILESASTNQTSMYLCASSSWGRGSNQPQHFGDGTRLSIL.